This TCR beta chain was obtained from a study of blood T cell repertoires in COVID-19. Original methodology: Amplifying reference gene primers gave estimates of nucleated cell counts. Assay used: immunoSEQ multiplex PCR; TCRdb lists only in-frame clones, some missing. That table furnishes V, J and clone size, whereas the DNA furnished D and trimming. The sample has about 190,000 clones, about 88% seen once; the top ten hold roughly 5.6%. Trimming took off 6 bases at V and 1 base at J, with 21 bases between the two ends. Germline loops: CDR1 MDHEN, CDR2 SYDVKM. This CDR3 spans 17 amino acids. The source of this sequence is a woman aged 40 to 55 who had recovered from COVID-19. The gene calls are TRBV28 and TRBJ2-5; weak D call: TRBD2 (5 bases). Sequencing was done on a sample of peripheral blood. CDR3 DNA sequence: TGTGCCAGCAGGATAGGTTCCAGCGGAAGGTTCCAAGAGACCCAGTACTTC. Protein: CASRIGSSGRFQETQYF.